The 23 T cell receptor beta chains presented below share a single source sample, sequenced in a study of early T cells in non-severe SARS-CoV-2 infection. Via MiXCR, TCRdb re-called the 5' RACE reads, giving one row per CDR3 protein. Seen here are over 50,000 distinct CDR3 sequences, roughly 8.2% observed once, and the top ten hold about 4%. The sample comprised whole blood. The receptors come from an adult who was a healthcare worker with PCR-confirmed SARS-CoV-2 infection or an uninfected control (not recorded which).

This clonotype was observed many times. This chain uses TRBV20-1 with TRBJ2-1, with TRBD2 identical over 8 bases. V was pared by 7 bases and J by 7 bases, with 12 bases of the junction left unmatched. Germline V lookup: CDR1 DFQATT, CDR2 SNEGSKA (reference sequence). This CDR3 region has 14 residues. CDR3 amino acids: CSVVEIAGPNEQFF. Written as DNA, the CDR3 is TGCAGTGTAGTGGAAATAGCGGGGCCGAATGAGCAGTTCTTC.

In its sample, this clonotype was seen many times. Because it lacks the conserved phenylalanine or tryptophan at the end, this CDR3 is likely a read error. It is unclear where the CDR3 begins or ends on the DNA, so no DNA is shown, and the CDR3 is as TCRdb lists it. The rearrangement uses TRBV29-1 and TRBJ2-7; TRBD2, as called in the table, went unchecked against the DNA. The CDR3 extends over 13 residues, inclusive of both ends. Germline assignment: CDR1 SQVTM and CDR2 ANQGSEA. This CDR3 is CSVVPHSTKIILI.

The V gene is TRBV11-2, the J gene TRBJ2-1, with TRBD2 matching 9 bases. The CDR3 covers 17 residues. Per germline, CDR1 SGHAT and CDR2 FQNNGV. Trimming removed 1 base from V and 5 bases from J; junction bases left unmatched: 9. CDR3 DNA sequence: TGTGCCAGCAGCTTAGTTGGGACTAGCAATCTCCACAATGAGCAGTTCTTC. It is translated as CASSLVGTSNLHNEQFF.

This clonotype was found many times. CDR3 loop: CASSAGSPRDEQYF. The CDR3 nucleotides are TGCGCCAGCAGCGCCGGCTCTCCCCGGGACGAGCAGTACTTC. This chain connects TRBV5-1 to TRBJ2-7; D uncertain. The germline V gene has CDR1 SGHRS and CDR2 YFSETQ. The CDR3 consists of 14 residues. The V and J ends lost 4 bases and 5 bases respectively, with 16 bases between them.

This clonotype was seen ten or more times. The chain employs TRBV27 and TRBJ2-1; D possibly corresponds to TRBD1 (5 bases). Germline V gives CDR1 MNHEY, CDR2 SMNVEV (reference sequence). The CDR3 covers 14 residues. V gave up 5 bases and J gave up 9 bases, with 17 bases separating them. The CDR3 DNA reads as TGTGCCAGCAGTCGACGACAGCTAGTAGGTGAGCAGTTCTTC. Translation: CASSRRQLVGEQFF.

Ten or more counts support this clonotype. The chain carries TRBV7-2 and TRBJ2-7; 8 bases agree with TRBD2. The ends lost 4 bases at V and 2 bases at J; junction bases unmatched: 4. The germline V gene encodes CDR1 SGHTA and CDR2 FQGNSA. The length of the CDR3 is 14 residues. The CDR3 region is CASSYAGGPYEQYF. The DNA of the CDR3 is TGTGCCAGCAGCTATGCGGGAGGCCCCTACGAGCAGTACTTC.

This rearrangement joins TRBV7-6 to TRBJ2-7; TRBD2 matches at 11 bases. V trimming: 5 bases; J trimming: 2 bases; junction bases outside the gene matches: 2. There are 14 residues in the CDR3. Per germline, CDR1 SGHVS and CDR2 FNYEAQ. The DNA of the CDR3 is TGTGCCAGCAGCCCACTAGCGGGGGCCTACGAGCAGTACTTC. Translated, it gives CASSPLAGAYEQYF. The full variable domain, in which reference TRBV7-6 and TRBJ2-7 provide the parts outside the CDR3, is GAGVSQSPRYKVTKRGQDVALRCDPISGHVSLYWYRQALGQGPEFLTYFNYEAQQDKSGLPNDRFSAERPEGSISTLTIQRTEQRDSAMYRCASSPLAGAYEQYFGPGTRLTVT.

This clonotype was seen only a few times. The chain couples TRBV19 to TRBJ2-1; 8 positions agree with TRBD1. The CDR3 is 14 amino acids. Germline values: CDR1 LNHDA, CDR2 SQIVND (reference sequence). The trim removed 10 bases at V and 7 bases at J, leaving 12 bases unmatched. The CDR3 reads CATQTGQVRNEQFF. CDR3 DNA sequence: TGTGCCACCCAAACGGGACAGGTCAGGAATGAGCAGTTCTTC.

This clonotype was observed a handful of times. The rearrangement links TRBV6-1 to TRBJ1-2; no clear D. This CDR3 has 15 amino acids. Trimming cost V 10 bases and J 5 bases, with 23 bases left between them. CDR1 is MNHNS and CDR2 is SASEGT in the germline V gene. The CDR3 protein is CAIKPPGNPLYGYTF. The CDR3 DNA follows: TGTGCCATCAAACCCCCGGGGAACCCTTTATATGGCTACACCTTC.

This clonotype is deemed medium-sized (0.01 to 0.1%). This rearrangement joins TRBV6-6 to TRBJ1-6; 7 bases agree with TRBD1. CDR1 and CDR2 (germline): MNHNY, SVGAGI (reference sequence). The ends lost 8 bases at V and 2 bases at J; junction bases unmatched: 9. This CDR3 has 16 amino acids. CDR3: CASHPLGTAYNSPLHF. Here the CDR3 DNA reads TGTGCCAGCCATCCACTGGGGACAGCCTATAATTCACCCCTCCACTTT.

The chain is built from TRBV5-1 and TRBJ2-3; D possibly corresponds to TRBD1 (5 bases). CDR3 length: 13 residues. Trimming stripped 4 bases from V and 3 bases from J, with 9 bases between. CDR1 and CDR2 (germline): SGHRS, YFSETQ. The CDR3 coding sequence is TGCGCCAGCAGCACGGACACGACAGATACGCAGTATTTT. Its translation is CASSTDTTDTQYF.

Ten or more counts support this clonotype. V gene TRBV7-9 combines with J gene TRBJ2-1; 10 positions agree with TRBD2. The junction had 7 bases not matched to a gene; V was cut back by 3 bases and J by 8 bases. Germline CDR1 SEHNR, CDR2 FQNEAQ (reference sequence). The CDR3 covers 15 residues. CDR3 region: CASSFSSGRADEQFF. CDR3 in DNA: TGTGCCAGCAGCTTCTCCAGCGGGAGGGCCGATGAGCAGTTCTTC. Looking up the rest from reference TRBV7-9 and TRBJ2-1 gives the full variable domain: DTGVSQNPRHKITKRGQNVTFRCDPISEHNRLYWYRQTLGQGPEFLTYFQNEAQLEKSRLLSDRFSAERPKGSFSTLEIQRTEQGDSAMYLCASSFSSGRADEQFFGPGTRLTVL.

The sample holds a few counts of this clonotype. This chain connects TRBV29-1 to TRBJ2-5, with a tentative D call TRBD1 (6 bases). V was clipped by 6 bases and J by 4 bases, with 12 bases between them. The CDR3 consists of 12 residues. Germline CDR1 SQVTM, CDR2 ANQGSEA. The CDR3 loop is CSVKQGGETQYF. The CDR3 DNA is TGCAGCGTAAAACAGGGTGGAGAGACCCAGTACTTC.

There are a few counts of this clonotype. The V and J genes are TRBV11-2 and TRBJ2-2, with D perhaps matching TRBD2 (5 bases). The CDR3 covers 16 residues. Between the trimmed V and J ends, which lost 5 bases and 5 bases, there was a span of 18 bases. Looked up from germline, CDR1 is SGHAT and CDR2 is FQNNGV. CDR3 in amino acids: CASSGIVGGPTGELFF. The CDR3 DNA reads TGTGCCAGCAGCGGAATAGTCGGAGGTCCTACCGGGGAGCTGTTTTTT. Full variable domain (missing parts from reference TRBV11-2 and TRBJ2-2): EAGVAQSPRYKIIEKRQSVAFWCNPISGHATLYWYQQILGQGPKLLIQFQNNGVVDDSQLPKDRFSAERLKGVDSTLKIQPAKLEDSAVYLCASSGIVGGPTGELFFGEGSRLTVL.

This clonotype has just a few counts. The CDR3 loop reads CSASRGGGYNEQFF. CDR3 DNA sequence: TGCAGTGCTAGTCGCGGGGGGGGTTACAATGAGCAGTTCTTC. The chain carries TRBV20-1 and TRBJ2-1; 9 positions match TRBD2. CDR3 length: 14 residues. With 3 bases clipped from V and 4 bases from J, the junction kept 4 bases outside the gene matches. Germline V gene sequence: CDR1 DFQATT, CDR2 SNEGSKA (reference sequence).

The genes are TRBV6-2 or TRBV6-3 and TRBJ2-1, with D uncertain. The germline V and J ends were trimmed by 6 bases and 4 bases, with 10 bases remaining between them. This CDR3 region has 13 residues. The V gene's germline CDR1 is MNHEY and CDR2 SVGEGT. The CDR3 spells CASSALPYNEQFF. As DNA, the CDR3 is TGTGCCAGCAGCGCACTACCATACAATGAGCAGTTCTTC.

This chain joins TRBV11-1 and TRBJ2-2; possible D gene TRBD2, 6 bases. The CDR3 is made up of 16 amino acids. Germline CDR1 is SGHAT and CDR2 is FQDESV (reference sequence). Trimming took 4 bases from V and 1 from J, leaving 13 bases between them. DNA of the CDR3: TGTGCCAGCAGCTCCCGTGGAGGGGAGAACACCGGGGAGCTGTTTTTT. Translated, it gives CASSSRGGENTGELFF.

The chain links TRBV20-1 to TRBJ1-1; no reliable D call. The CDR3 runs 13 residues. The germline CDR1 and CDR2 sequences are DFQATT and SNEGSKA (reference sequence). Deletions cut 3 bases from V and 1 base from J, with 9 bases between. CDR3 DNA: TGCAGTGCTAGTCCGCAGCAGAACACTGAAGCTTTCTTT. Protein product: CSASPQQNTEAFF.

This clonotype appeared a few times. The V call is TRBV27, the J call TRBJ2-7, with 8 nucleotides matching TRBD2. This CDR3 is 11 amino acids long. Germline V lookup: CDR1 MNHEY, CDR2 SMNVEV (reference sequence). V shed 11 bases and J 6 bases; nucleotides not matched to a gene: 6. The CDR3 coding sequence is TGTGCCGCGGGACTAGTATCCGAGCAGTACTTC. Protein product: CAAGLVSEQYF.

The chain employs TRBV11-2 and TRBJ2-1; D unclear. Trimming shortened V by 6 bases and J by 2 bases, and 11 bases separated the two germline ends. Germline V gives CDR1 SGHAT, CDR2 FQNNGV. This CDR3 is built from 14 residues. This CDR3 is CASSSNPPYNEQFF. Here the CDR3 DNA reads TGTGCCAGCAGTTCGAACCCCCCCTACAATGAGCAGTTCTTC.

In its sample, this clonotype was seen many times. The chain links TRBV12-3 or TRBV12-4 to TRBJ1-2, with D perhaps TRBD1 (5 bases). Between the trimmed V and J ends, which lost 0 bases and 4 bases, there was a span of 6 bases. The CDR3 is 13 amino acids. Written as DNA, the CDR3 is TGTGCCAGCAGTTTAGCGGGGGGCTATGGCTACACCTTC. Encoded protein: CASSLAGGYGYTF.

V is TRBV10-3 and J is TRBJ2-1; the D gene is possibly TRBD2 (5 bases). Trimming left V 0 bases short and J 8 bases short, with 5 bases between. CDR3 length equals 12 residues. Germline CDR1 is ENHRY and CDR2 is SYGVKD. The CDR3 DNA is TGTGCCATCAGTGAGTCCGGGGATGAGCAGTTCTTC. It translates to CAISESGDEQFF.

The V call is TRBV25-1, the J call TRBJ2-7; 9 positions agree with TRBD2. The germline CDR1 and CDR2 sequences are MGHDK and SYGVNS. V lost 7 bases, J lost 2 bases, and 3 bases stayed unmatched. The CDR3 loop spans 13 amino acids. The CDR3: CASTTSGTYEQYF. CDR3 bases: TGTGCCAGCACGACTAGCGGAACCTACGAGCAGTACTTC.